Reported below is one TCR beta chain. Antigen: not known. The sample belongs to a study of CXCR3-negative and CXCR3-positive naive CD8 T cells. Study results and caveats: CXCR3-positive naive cells carried more hydrophobic TRB CDR3s than CXCR3-negative naive cells did.

Each TRB cDNA library was prepared by 5' RACE (with UMI labels). TCRdb reworked the 5' RACE reads into one entry per CDR3 protein, no DNA. The table for this sample gives 140,000 to 150,000 distinct CDR3 sequences. This CDR3 is 14 amino acids long. The germline V gene encodes CDR1 SGHTA and CDR2 FQGTGA. The chain links TRBV7-3 to TRBJ2-1; TCRdb's assignment of TRBD2 cannot be checked, as there is no DNA. Input material: naive CXCR3+ CD8+ T cells from blood. Specified subset: CD45RO-CCR7+CD27+CD95- naive CD8+ T cells expressing CXCR3 (TNR3+). This TCR was sampled from a human donor in good health. Some clones in this sample may be carry-over from other donors' samples. CDR3 residues: CASSQGLAGYEQFF. Looking up the rest from reference TRBV7-3 and TRBJ2-1 gives the full variable domain: GAGVSQTPSNKVTEKGKYVELRCDPISGHTALYWYRQSLGQGPEFLIYFQGTGAADDSGLPNDRFFAVRPEGSVSTLKIQRTERGDSAVYLCASSQGLAGYEQFFGPGTRLTVL.